This entry features one T cell receptor beta chain sequence. Its antigen is unidentified. Between the trimmed V and J ends, which lost 5 bases and 4 bases, there was a span of 14 bases. Germline CDR1 reads SEHNR; CDR2 reads FQNEAQ (reference sequence). This CDR3 region has 14 residues. The data are from a study of early T cells in non-severe SARS-CoV-2 infection. Study-wide results and caveats: Lookups in VDJdb leaned toward anti-spike CD8 responses and missed private and CD4 specificities.

Unique molecular identifiers (one per individual cDNA molecule) were attached. TCRdb re-analysed the 5' RACE reads in MiXCR, keeping a single row per CDR3 protein. The data show 100,000 to 150,000 distinct CDR3 sequences, about 16% seen once. What was sequenced was whole blood. The TCR originated in an adult who was a healthcare worker with PCR-confirmed SARS-CoV-2 infection or an uninfected control (not recorded which). This chain connects TRBV7-9 to TRBJ1-1; D gene unclear. The CDR3 is CASSPAPGITEAFF. The DNA of the CDR3 is TGTGCCAGCAGCCCCGCCCCGGGGATCACTGAAGCTTTCTTT.